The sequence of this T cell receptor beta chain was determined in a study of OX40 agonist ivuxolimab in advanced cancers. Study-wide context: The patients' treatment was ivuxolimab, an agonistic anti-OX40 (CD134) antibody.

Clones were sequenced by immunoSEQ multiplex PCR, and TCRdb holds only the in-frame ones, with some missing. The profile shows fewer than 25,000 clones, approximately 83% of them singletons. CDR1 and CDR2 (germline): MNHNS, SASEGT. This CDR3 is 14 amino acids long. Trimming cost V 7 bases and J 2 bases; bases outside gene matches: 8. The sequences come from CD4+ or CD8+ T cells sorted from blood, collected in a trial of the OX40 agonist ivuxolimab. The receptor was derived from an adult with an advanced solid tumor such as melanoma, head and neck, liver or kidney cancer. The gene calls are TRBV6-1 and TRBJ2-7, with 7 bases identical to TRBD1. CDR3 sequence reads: CASNYRGSAYEQYF. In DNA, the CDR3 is TGTGCCAGCAACTACAGGGGTTCCGCCTACGAGCAGTACTTC.